The sequence of this TCR beta chain was determined in a study of cytomegalovirus exposure and HLA in healthy donors. On this clone itself: Its specificity is not known. Its ends do not fully match the called genes, so a read error is possible.

The PCR contained 60 Vbeta and 13 Jbeta primers. The repertoire was sequenced with immunoSEQ multiplex PCR; TCRdb's copy has only in-frame clones and lacks some. The data show around 70,000 clones, around 74% seen once. Points from the study as a whole: Cytomegalovirus-associated TCR beta chains were listed, numbering 150 to 200.

CDR1 is SSHAT and CDR2 is FNYEAQ in the germline V gene (reference sequence). CDR3 length: 14 residues. The sequenced sample consisted of PBMCs. The receptor was derived from a human donor in good health. The V gene is TRBV7-7, the J gene TRBJ2-2; D is ambiguous. This CDR3 reads CASSQLRNTGELFF. CDR3 nucleotides: TGTGCTAGCAGCCAGTTACGAAACACCGGGGAGCTGTTTTTT. Combining the CDR3 with reference TRBV7-7 and TRBJ2-2 gives the whole variable domain GAGVSQSPRYKVTKRGQDVTLRCDPISSHATLYWYQQALGQGPEFLTYFNYEAQPDKSGLPSDRFSAERPEGSISTLTIQRTEQRDSAMYRCASSQLRNTGELFFGEGSRLTVL.